One sample yielded the 10 T cell receptor beta chains listed below, sequenced in a study of blood T cell repertoires in COVID-19. Using immunoSEQ multiplex PCR, the repertoire was profiled, and TCRdb retains in-frame clones only, with some absent. This table holds about 670,000 clones, over 80% found once. The specimen sequenced was peripheral blood. These receptors were collected from a woman between 18 and 29 years old with acute or convalescent COVID-19.

The chain joins TRBV7-6 to TRBJ2-7, with 11 bases identical to TRBD2. Germline-derived CDR1 and CDR2 are SGHVS and FNYEAQ. The CDR3 extends over 17 amino acids. The V segment lost 5 bases and the J segment 6 bases; nucleotides outside the gene matches: 15. This chain's CDR3 is CASSPSQTSGVSREQYF. CDR3 DNA: TGTGCCAGCAGCCCTTCACAGACTAGCGGGGTCTCCCGCGAGCAGTACTTC. The full variable domain, completed using reference TRBV7-6 and TRBJ2-7, is GAGVSQSPRYKVTKRGQDVALRCDPISGHVSLYWYRQALGQGPEFLTYFNYEAQQDKSGLPNDRFSAERPEGSISTLTIQRTEQRDSAMYRCASSPSQTSGVSREQYFGPGTRLTVT.

The chain combines TRBV14 with TRBJ1-1; TRBD1 agrees at 7 bases. Germline V gene data show CDR1 as SGHDN and CDR2 as FVKESK. This CDR3 region has 16 residues. V shed 4 bases, J shed 0 bases, and the junction held 8 bases outside the gene matches. The CDR3 is CASSRDAGTVNTEAFF. The CDR3 bases are TGTGCCAGCAGCCGAGACGCCGGGACAGTGAACACTGAAGCTTTCTTT.

The chain joins TRBV6-6 to TRBJ1-2, with no clear D. The length of the CDR3 is 16 residues. Germline CDR1 MNHNY, CDR2 SVGAGI (reference sequence). V lost 2 bases to trimming and J lost 6 bases, with 19 bases between them. CDR3 nucleotides: TGTGCCAGCAGTTACCCGGCGAACGGACTGAGGCATGGCTACACCTTC. This encodes CASSYPANGLRHGYTF.

The genes are TRBV19 and TRBJ2-1; a possible D gene is TRBD1 (6 bases). The ends were cut back, 7 bases at V and 7 bases at J, with 23 bases in the middle. Germline V lookup: CDR1 LNHDA, CDR2 SQIVND (reference sequence). The CDR3 loop spans 16 amino acids. The CDR3 loop reads CASNSLTGTLRNEQFF. The CDR3 DNA sequence: TGTGCCAGTAACTCTCTAACCGGGACACTGAGGAATGAGCAGTTCTTC.

This clone was found many times. The V and J genes are TRBV19 and TRBJ1-4; TRBD1 agrees at 10 bases. V trimming: 4 bases; J trimming: 7 bases; junction bases outside the gene matches: 3. The CDR3 runs to 14 residues. The germline CDR1 and CDR2 sequences are LNHDA and SQIVND (reference sequence). The chain's CDR3 is CASSTTGGFEKLFF. CDR3 bases: TGTGCCAGTAGTACGACAGGGGGCTTTGAAAAACTGTTTTTT.

The CDR3 loop reads CASSYRPQGASPLHF. The DNA of the CDR3 is TGTGCCAGCAGTTACAGGCCACAGGGGGCTTCACCCCTCCACTTT. The genes are TRBV6-2 or TRBV6-3 and TRBJ1-6; 9 bases are shared with TRBD1. Germline V CDR1 and CDR2: MNHEY, SVGEGT. The CDR3 length is 15 residues. Unmatched junction bases numbered 5, after V lost 2 bases and J lost 9 bases.

The V call is TRBV3-1 (or the pseudogene TRBV3-2), the J call TRBJ2-7; 8 bases align to TRBD1. V was pared by 7 bases and J by 2 bases, with 10 bases of the junction left unmatched. The CDR3 runs to 15 residues. Per the germline V gene, CDR1 is LGHDT and CDR2 is YNNKEL (reference sequence). Here the CDR3 reads CASTSGTGHAYEQYF. The CDR3 nucleotides are TGTGCCAGCACGTCCGGGACAGGCCATGCCTACGAGCAGTACTTC.

The chain combines TRBV3-1 (or the pseudogene TRBV3-2) with TRBJ1-2; 8 bases are shared with TRBD1. The CDR3 runs 15 residues. J lost 6 bases, V lost 2 bases, and 8 bases had no gene match. CDR1 is LGHDT and CDR2 is YNNKEL in the germline V gene (reference sequence). Written as DNA, the CDR3 is TGTGCCAGCAGCCAAATTCAGGGGGCACTGAATGGCTACACCTTC. It yields the protein CASSQIQGALNGYTF.

The rearrangement links TRBV9 to TRBJ1-1; D perhaps matches TRBD1 (5 bases). Trimming took 5 bases from V and 1 from J, leaving 12 bases between them. This CDR3 region has 14 residues. CDR1 is SGDLS and CDR2 is YYNGEE in the germline V gene. This CDR3 reads CASSLTTGNTEAFF. Written as DNA, the CDR3 is TGTGCCAGCAGTCTCACAACAGGGAACACTGAAGCTTTCTTT.

The rearrangement uses TRBV20-1 and TRBJ1-2; no firm D call. The length of the CDR3 is 12 residues. Germline V gives CDR1 DFQATT, CDR2 SNEGSKA (reference sequence). V was pared by 3 bases and J by 2 bases, with 7 bases between. CDR3 nucleotides: TGCAGTGCTAGTTGGGCAAACTATGGCTACACCTTC. The encoded protein is CSASWANYGYTF.